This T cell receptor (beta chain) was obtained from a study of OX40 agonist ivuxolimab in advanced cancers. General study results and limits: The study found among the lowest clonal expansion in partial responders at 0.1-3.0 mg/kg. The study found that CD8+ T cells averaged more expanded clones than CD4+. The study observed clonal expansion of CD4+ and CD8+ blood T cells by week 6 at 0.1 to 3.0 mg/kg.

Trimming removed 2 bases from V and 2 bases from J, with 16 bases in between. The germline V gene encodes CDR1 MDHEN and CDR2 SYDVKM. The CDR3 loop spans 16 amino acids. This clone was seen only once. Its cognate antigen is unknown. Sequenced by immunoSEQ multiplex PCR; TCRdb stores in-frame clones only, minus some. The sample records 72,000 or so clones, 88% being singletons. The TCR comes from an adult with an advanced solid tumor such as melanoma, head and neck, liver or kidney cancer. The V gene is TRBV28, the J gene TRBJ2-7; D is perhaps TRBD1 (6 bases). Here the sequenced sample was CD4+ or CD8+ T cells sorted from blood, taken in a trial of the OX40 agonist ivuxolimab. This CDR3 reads CASSLGQKKGTYEQYF. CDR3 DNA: TGTGCCAGCAGTTTAGGACAGAAAAAGGGGACCTACGAGCAGTACTTC.